This T cell receptor beta chain was sequenced during a study of spatial heterogeneity in lung cancer. Study summary: The donors comprised some 70 untreated early-stage non-small cell lung cancer patients. Available PBMC from follow-up, collected a median of about 26 months after resection, underwent sequencing. Whole-study findings and limits: Tumor TCRs that were ubiquitous and expanded showed up in blood more at resection than follow-up.

At least ten counts were recorded for this clonotype. Its antigen remains unknown. TCR cDNA molecules were tagged individually, and each one carried a unique molecular identifier. TCRdb reprocessed the 5' RACE reads with MiXCR, giving one entry per CDR3 protein. The data contain about 25,000 distinct CDR3 sequences, 5% to 6.5% of them singletons. Specified time point: blood at routine non-recurrence follow-up after resection. Unsorted whole RNA from tumor, nontumor lung or frozen PBMC underwent sequencing. The sample consisted of PBMCs, taken at follow-up. This TCR was recovered from a male donor with early-stage non-small cell lung cancer.

This chain's CDR3 is CSARQPGGLVAFF. DNA for the CDR3: TGCAGTGCTAGACAACCAGGGGGGTTAGTCGCTTTCTTT. This chain uses TRBV20-1 with TRBJ1-1, with 7 bases matching TRBD1. From germline, CDR1 is DFQATT and CDR2 SNEGSKA (reference sequence). V dropped 2 bases and J dropped 11; count of bases not matched to a gene: 11. The CDR3 runs 13 residues.